The sequence of this T cell receptor (beta chain) was determined in a study of a mutant IDH1 vaccine in newly diagnosed glioma. Sequencing used immunoSEQ multiplex PCR; TCRdb keeps in-frame clones, though not all of them. The sample shows tens of thousands of clones, around 74% of them seen only once. The time point here: week 23, last vaccination. In every dose of vaccine, 300 ug of mutant IDH1 20-mer peptide was given alongside topical imiquimod. A remark on this clone: Its antigen remains unidentified.

In germline, CDR1 is SGHNT, CDR2 YYREEE (reference sequence). Trimming removed 7 bases from V and 1 base from J; junction bases left unmatched: 13. The CDR3 length is 17 residues. This sequence was found in a man in his forties or fifties with glioma. J is TRBJ2-2 and V is TRBV5-4; TRBD1 matches at 7 bases. Sequenced here: PBMCs, sampled from a glioma patient whose treatment included an IDH1 peptide vaccine. The CDR3 sequence: CASANSRGQRNTGELFF. The CDR3 bases are TGTGCCAGCGCAAACTCCAGGGGACAGAGGAACACCGGGGAGCTGTTTTTT.